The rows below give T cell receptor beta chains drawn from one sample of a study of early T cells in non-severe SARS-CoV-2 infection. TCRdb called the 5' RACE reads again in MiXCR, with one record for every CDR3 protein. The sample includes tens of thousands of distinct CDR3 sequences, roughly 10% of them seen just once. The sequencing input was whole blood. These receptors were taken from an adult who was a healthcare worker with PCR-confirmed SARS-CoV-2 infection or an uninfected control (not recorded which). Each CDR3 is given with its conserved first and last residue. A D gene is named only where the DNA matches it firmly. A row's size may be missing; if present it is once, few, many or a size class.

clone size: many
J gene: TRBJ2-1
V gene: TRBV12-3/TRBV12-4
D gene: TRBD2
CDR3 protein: CASNPRAVLAGDNEQFF
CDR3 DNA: TGTGCCAGCAACCCACGGGCGGTTCTAGCGGGAGATAATGAGCAGTTCTTC

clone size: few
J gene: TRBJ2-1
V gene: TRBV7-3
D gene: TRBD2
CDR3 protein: CASSLKLAGHNEQFF
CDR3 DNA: TGTGCCAGCAGCTTAAAATTAGCGGGCCACAATGAGCAGTTCTTC

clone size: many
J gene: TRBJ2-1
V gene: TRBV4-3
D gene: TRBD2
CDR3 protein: CASSPSGTYNEQFF
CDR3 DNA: TGCGCCAGCAGCCCTAGCGGGACCTACAATGAGCAGTTCTTC

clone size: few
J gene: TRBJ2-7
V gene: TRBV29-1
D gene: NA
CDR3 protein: CSVEVPGQSLYEQYF
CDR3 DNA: TGCAGCGTTGAAGTACCGGGACAAAGCCTATACGAGCAGTACTTC

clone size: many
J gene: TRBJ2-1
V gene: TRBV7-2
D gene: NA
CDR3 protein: CASSSPELFSEQFF
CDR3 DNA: TGTGCCAGCAGCTCCCCCGAGTTATTTAGTGAGCAGTTCTTC

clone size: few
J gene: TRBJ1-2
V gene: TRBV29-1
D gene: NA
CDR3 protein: CSVRGGASLSYTF
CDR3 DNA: TGCAGCGTTAGGGGGGGCGCTTCTCTCTCTTACACCTTC

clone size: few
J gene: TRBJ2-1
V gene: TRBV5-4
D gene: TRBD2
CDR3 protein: CASSPVPGLAGDNEQFF
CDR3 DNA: TGTGCCAGCAGCCCTGTCCCGGGACTAGCGGGAGACAATGAGCAGTTCTTC

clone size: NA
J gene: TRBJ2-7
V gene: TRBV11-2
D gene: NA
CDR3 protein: CASSLDASGHEQYF
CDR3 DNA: TGTGCCAGCAGCTTAGATGCCAGTGGACACGAGCAGTACTTC

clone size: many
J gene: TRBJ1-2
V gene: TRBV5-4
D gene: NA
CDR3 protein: CASSLVADNYGYTF
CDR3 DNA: TGTGCCAGCAGCTTGGTGGCAGATAACTATGGCTACACCTTC

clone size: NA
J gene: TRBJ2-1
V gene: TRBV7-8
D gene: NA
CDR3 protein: CASSRTGTRNEQFF
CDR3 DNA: TGTGCCAGCAGCCGCACAGGAACAAGAAATGAGCAGTTCTTC

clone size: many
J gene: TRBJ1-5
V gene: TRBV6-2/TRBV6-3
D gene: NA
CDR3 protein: CASSYNSRRGVSSNQPQHF
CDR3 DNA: TGTGCCAGCAGTTATAACTCCCGGAGAGGGGTGTCGAGCAATCAGCCCCAGCATTTT

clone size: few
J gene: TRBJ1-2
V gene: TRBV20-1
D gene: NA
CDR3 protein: CSVLTGEGYGYTF
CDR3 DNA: TGCAGTGTTCTGACCGGGGAGGGCTATGGCTACACCTTC

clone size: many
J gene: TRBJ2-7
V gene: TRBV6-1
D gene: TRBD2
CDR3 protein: CASSGLAGGSEQYF
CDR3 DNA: TGTGCCAGCAGTGGACTAGCGGGAGGGAGCGAGCAGTACTTC

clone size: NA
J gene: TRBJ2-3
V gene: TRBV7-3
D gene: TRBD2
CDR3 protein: CASSSGTSIDTQYF
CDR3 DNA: TGTGCCAGCAGCTCGGGGACTAGTATTGATACGCAGTATTTT

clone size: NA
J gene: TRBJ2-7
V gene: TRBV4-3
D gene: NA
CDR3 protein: CASSQDWGQGINF
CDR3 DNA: NA

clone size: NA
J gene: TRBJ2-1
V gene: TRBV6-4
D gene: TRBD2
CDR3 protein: CASSDSTSGSNEQFF
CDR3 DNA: TGTGCCAGCAGTGACTCGACTAGCGGGAGCAATGAGCAGTTCTTC

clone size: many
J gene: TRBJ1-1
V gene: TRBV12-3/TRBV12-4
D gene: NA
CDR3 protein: CASSLALYTEAFF
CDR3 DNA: TGTGCCAGCAGTTTAGCGCTTTACACTGAAGCTTTCTTT

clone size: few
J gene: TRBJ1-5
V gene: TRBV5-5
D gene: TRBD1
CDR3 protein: CASSFQGGNQPQHF
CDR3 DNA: TGTGCCAGCAGTTTTCAGGGGGGCAATCAGCCCCAGCATTTT

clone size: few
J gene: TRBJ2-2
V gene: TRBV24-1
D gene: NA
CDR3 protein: CATSDLQGGGELFF
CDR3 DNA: TGTGCCACCAGTGATTTGCAGGGCGGCGGGGAGCTGTTTTTT

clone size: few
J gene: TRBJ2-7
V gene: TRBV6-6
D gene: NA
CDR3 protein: CASRTKAAYEQYF
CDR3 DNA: TGTGCCAGTAGGACAAAGGCAGCCTACGAGCAGTACTTC

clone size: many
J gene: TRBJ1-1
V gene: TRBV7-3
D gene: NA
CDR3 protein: CASSPNLNTEAFF
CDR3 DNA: TGTGCCAGCAGCCCAAACCTGAACACTGAAGCTTTCTTT

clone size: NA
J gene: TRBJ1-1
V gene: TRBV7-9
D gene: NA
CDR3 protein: CASSLVAVEAFF
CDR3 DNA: TGTGCCAGCAGCTTAGTGGCCGTTGAGGCTTTCTTT

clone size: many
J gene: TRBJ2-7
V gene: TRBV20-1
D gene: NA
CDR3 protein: CSAPSDQFSYEQYF
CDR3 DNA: TGCAGTGCTCCCTCGGACCAATTCTCCTACGAGCAGTACTTC

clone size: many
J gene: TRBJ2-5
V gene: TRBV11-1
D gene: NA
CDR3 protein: CASSLVAGQRETQYF
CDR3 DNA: TGTGCCAGCAGCTTAGTCGCGGGTCAGAGAGAGACCCAGTACTTC

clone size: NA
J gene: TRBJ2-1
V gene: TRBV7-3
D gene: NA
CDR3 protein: CASSPTSGYEQFF
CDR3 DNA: TGTGCCAGCAGCCCGACTAGTGGGTATGAGCAGTTCTTC

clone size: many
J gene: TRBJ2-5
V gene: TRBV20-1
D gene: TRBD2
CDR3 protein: CSAPAGGDVTQYF
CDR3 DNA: TGCAGTGCCCCAGCGGGAGGAGACGTGACCCAGTACTTC

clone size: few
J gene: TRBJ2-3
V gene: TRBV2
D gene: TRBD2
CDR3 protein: CASSPLAGGPPGTQYF
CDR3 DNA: TGTGCCAGCAGTCCTCTAGCGGGGGGGCCCCCAGGTACGCAGTATTTT

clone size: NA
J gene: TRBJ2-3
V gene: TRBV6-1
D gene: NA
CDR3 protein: CASSEVPTDTQYF
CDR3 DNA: TGTGCCAGCAGTGAGGTGCCCACAGATACGCAGTATTTT

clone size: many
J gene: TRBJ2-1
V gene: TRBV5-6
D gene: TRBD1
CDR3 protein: CASSSQGVRNEQFF
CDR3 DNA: TGTGCCAGCAGCTCACAGGGGGTGCGCAATGAGCAGTTCTTC

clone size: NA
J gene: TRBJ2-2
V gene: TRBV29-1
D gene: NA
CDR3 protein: CSVYTGGELFF
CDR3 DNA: TGCAGCGTTTACACGGGCGGGGAGCTGTTTTTT

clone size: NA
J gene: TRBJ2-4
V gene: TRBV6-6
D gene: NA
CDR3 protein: CASSYPTVAKNIQYF
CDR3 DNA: TGTGCCAGCAGTTACCCGACGGTAGCCAAAAACATTCAGTACTTC

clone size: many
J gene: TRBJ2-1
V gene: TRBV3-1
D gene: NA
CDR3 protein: CASSQGGPAEQFF
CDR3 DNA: TGTGCCAGCAGCCAAGGGGGGCCGGCTGAGCAGTTCTTC

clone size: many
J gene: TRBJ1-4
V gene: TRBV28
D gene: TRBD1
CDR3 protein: CASSGRQGTNEKLFF
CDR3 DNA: TGTGCCAGCAGTGGGAGACAGGGAACTAATGAAAAACTGTTTTTT

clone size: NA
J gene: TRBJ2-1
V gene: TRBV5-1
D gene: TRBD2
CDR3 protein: CASSSGRSGSKFF
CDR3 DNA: TGCGCCAGCAGCTCAGGACGGAGCGGGAGTAAGTTCTTC

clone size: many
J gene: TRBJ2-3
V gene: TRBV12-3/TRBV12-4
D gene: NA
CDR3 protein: CASSYRDTQYF
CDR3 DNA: TGTGCCAGCAGCTATCGAGATACGCAGTATTTT

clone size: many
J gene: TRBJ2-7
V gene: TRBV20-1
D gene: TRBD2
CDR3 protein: CSATRTSGSYEQYF
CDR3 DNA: TGCAGTGCTACCAGGACTAGCGGGAGCTATGAGCAGTACTTC

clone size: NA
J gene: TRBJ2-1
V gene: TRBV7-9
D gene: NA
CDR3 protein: CASSLQGGRPDEQFF
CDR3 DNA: TGTGCCAGCAGCTTACAGGGGGGCCGTCCCGATGAGCAGTTCTTC

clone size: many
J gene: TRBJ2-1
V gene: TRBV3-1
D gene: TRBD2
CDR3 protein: CASSPRDYQYNEQFF
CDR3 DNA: TGTGCCAGCAGCCCACGGGACTACCAATACAATGAGCAGTTCTTC

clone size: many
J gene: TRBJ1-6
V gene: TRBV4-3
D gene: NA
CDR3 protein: CASSQDSSYNSPLHF
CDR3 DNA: TGCGCCAGCAGCCAAGACAGCTCCTATAATTCACCCCTCCACTTT

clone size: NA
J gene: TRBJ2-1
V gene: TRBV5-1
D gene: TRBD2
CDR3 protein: CASSLAVAGPGYHNEQFF
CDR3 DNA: TGCGCCAGCAGCTTGGCTGTAGCGGGGCCGGGTTACCACAATGAGCAGTTCTTC

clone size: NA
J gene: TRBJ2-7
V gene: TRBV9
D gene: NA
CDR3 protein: CASSPRLGSYEQYF
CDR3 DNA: TGTGCCAGCAGCCCCCGACTGGGCTCCTACGAGCAGTACTTC

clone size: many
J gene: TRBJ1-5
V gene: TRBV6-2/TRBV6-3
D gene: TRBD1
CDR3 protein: CASSSSPGTGHQPQHF
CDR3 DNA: TGTGCCAGCAGCTCCTCACCGGGGACAGGGCATCAGCCCCAGCATTTT

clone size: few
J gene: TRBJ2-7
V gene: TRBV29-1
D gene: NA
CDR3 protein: CSVGGKEQYF
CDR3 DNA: TGCAGCGTTGGTGGGAAGGAGCAGTACTTC

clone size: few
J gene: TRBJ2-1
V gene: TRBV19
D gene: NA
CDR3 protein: CASSILNGANNEQFF
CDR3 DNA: TGTGCCAGTAGTATTTTGAACGGGGCCAACAATGAGCAGTTCTTC

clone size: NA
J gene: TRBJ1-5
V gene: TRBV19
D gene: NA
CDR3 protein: CASSIRPQPQHF
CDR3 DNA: TGTGCCAGTAGTATCAGACCCCAGCCCCAGCATTTT

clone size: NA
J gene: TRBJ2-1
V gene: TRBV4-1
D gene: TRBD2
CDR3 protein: CASSQELAGAYNEQFF
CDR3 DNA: TGCGCCAGCAGCCAAGAACTAGCGGGAGCCTACAATGAGCAGTTCTTC

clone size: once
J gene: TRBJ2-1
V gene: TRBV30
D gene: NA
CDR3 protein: CAWSVEGNEQFF
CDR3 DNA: TGTGCCTGGAGTGTAGAGGGCAATGAGCAGTTCTTC

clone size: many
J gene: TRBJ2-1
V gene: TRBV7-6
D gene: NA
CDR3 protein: CASSLGAGLGEQFF
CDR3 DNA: TGTGCCAGCAGCTTAGGGGCGGGGCTCGGTGAGCAGTTCTTC

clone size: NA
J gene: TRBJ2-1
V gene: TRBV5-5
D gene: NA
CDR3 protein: CASSPPGYNEQFF
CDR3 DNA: TGTGCCAGCAGCCCACCGGGTTACAATGAGCAGTTCTTC

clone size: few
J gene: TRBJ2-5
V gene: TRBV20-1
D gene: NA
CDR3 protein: CSASSARETQYF
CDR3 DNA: TGCAGTGCTAGTTCGGCGAGAGAGACCCAGTACTTC